Listed below are T cell receptor beta chains from one sample, sequenced in a study of cytomegalovirus exposure and HLA in healthy donors. Repertoires were generated with immunoSEQ multiplex PCR, while TCRdb's copy carries only in-frame clones and drops some. The sample consists of about 170,000 clones, more than 70% of them appearing once. Material for sequencing was PBMCs. The receptors come from a woman aged 45-65 years in good health and CMV-seropositive. CDR3s include the opening cysteine and the closing phenylalanine or tryptophan. D genes are given only for firm matches.

CDR3 protein: CASSLARGTYGYTF; V gene: TRBV11-2; D gene: NA; J gene: TRBJ1-2
CDR3 protein: CASSITGQNYGYTF; V gene: TRBV6-6; D gene: TRBD1; J gene: TRBJ1-2
CDR3 protein: CASSLQGRNYGYTF; V gene: TRBV6-5; D gene: TRBD1; J gene: TRBJ1-2
CDR3 protein: CASSLLSSYNEQFF; V gene: TRBV27; D gene: NA; J gene: TRBJ2-1
CDR3 protein: CASSPGSAGGRITGELFF; V gene: TRBV5-5; D gene: TRBD2; J gene: TRBJ2-2
CDR3 protein: CASSNCTGLVPYEQYF; V gene: TRBV21-1; D gene: NA; J gene: TRBJ2-7
CDR3 protein: CASSFQGVDTQYF; V gene: TRBV5-4; D gene: NA; J gene: TRBJ2-3
CDR3 protein: CASSFGTDLPDTQYF; V gene: TRBV7-2; D gene: TRBD1; J gene: TRBJ2-3
CDR3 protein: CASSPRTSGGAEETQYF; V gene: TRBV13; D gene: TRBD2; J gene: TRBJ2-5
CDR3 protein: CATSRVLAASYEQYF; V gene: TRBV15; D gene: NA; J gene: TRBJ2-7
CDR3 protein: CATSRDIFGASGRTGELFF; V gene: TRBV15; D gene: TRBD2; J gene: TRBJ2-2
CDR3 protein: CASRQGQNTGELFF; V gene: TRBV11-2; D gene: NA; J gene: TRBJ2-2
CDR3 protein: CASRTGNEQFF; V gene: TRBV2; D gene: TRBD1; J gene: TRBJ2-1
CDR3 protein: CASSDIGQGAREQFF; V gene: TRBV10-1; D gene: TRBD1; J gene: TRBJ2-1
CDR3 protein: CASSPSDRAAGELFF; V gene: TRBV18; D gene: TRBD1; J gene: TRBJ2-2
CDR3 protein: CASSVLGQGNTEAFF; V gene: TRBV9; D gene: TRBD1; J gene: TRBJ1-1
CDR3 protein: CASERGTQSNQPQHF; V gene: TRBV6-1; D gene: NA; J gene: TRBJ1-5
CDR3 protein: CASSDTGVRGYTF; V gene: TRBV2; D gene: TRBD1; J gene: TRBJ1-2
CDR3 protein: CASSFSGTGTYNEQFF; V gene: TRBV5-1; D gene: TRBD1; J gene: TRBJ2-1
CDR3 protein: CASSYSTSMNTEAFF; V gene: TRBV6-5; D gene: NA; J gene: TRBJ1-1
CDR3 protein: CASSEEVLGAFF; V gene: TRBV6-1; D gene: NA; J gene: TRBJ1-1
CDR3 protein: CASSPGTGVALGNQPQHF; V gene: TRBV7-8; D gene: TRBD1; J gene: TRBJ1-5
CDR3 protein: CASSVAGTKTSGANVLTF; V gene: TRBV5-1; D gene: TRBD2; J gene: TRBJ2-6
CDR3 protein: CAWGAGRGQETQYF; V gene: TRBV30; D gene: TRBD2; J gene: TRBJ2-5
CDR3 protein: CASSETSGFTDTQYF; V gene: TRBV7-6; D gene: TRBD2; J gene: TRBJ2-3
CDR3 protein: CASSFELNYGYTF; V gene: TRBV5-1; D gene: NA; J gene: TRBJ1-2
CDR3 protein: CASSQDPSGGYNEQFF; V gene: TRBV4-2; D gene: TRBD2; J gene: TRBJ2-1